This paragraph covers one T cell receptor beta chain sequence. Its antigen is currently unknown. This record belongs to a study of OX40 agonist ivuxolimab in advanced cancers. Overall study context: The study treated patients with ivuxolimab, an agonistic anti-OX40 (CD134) antibody. All patients had ivuxolimab intravenously every 2 weeks at 0.01 to 10 mg/kg. Males comprised 82.7% of the group, whose mean age was about 62 years (range roughly 20 to 85).

Study observations and caveats: CD4+ and CD8+ blood T cells expanded clonally by week 6 at 0.1 to 3.0 mg/kg.

Assay: immunoSEQ multiplex PCR; the TCRdb copy retains only in-frame clones and omits some. The sample has under 40,000 clones, 90% to 95% seen once. Germline V gives CDR1 MNHNY, CDR2 SVGAGI (reference sequence). The CDR3 runs 15 residues. V was pared by 6 bases and J by 2 bases, with 16 bases between. This receptor was taken from an adult with an advanced solid tumor such as melanoma, head and neck, liver or kidney cancer. This chain uses TRBV6-6 with TRBJ1-2, with a weak D call TRBD1 (6 bases). The sequences come from CD4+ or CD8+ T cells sorted from blood, collected in a trial of the OX40 agonist ivuxolimab. The CDR3 coding sequence is TGTGCCAGCAGAGGGGGACTGAGTTTAAACTATGGCTACACCTTC. This translates into CASRGGLSLNYGYTF.